What follows describes a single TCR beta chain. The sample originates from a study of blood T cell repertoires in COVID-19. Across the whole study: There were acute and convalescent COVID-19 samples, and they came from the United States, Italy and Spain. In each case, the material was cDNA or gDNA derived from T cells, B-cell-depleted T cells, or PBMCs.

The CDR3 has 15 amino acids. The V and J ends lost 5 bases and 3 bases, in that order; junction bases with no gene match: 9. Germline V gene lookup returns CDR1 LNHDA and CDR2 SQIVND (reference sequence). Authors' data handling: Reference gene primer amplification in the assay estimated nucleated cell counts. Produced via immunoSEQ multiplex PCR; TCRdb's table is partial and in-frame only. V and J calls and clone size come straight from that table; D and trimming were deduced from the DNA. The data contain approximately 85,000 clones, roughly four fifths of them singletons. Sample: peripheral blood. The receptor was isolated from a human donor in a cohort sampled during active COVID-19. The V call is TRBV19, the J call TRBJ2-7; TRBD1 aligns across 8 bases. The CDR3 is CASSAPGQALYEQYF. CDR3 coding DNA: TGTGCCAGTAGTGCCCCGGGACAGGCACTCTACGAGCAGTACTTC. Together with reference TRBV19 and TRBJ2-7, the CDR3 gives the full variable domain: DGGITQSPKYLFRKEGQNVTLSCEQNLNHDAMYWYRQDPGQGLRLIYYSQIVNDFQKGDIAEGYSVSREKKESFPLTVTSAQKNPTAFYLCASSAPGQALYEQYFGPGTRLTVT.